These T cell receptor beta chains were read from a single sample in a study of CD8 T cells in Susac syndrome. Using its own MiXCR run on the immunoSEQ multiplex PCR reads, TCRdb lists one record per CDR3 protein. Of 240,000 or so distinct CDR3 sequences in the sample, less than 96% were seen once. The sample consisted of CD4+ T cells from PBMCs. The receptors shown here come from a human donor with Susac syndrome. Each CDR3 is given with its conserved first and last residue. A D gene is named only where the DNA matches it firmly. The size of a clone is reported for some rows only, either as once, few or many, or as a class for expanded clones.

>TRBD1|-|17|TRBJ1-5|TRBV4-1
TGCGCCAGCAGCCAGAACCCCGGGCAGGGGGACAATCAGCCCCAGCATTTT
CASSQNPGQGDNQPQHF
>TRBD1|-|13|TRBJ2-7|TRBV20-1
TGCAGTGCTGCCCGGACAGGGGGCTACGAGCAGTACTTC
CSAARTGGYEQYF
>TRBD1|-|19|TRBJ2-7|TRBV20-1
TGCAGTGCTAAAGAGCTTGGGACAGCCTCCGACCTTCAAGTCTACGAGCAGTACTTC
CSAKELGTASDLQVYEQYF
>TRBD1|-|14|TRBJ1-2|TRBV30
TGTGCCTGGAGGACGACAGGGGGTCTGCATGGCTACACCTTC
CAWRTTGGLHGYTF
>TRBD2|-|17|TRBJ2-7|TRBV18
TGTGCCAGCTCACCACCTGATGCTAGCGGGGCAGGTTACGAGCAGTACTTC
CASSPPDASGAGYEQYF
>-|-|11|TRBJ2-1|TRBV29-1
TGCAGCGTTGCAGGGTACAATGAGCAGTTCTTC
CSVAGYNEQFF
>-|-|15|TRBJ2-7|TRBV7-9
TGTGCCAGCAGCTTAGACGTGGGGGCAGCCTACGAGCAGTACTTC
CASSLDVGAAYEQYF
>TRBD1|few|14|TRBJ1-5|TRBV28
TGTGCCAGCAGCCCAGGGACAGTCAATCAGCCCCAGCATTTT
CASSPGTVNQPQHF
>-|-|13|TRBJ1-5|TRBV28
TGTGCCAGCAGCCGACCAAGGGATCAGCCCCAGCATTTT
CASSRPRDQPQHF
>-|-|17|TRBJ2-6|TRBV12-3/TRBV12-4
TGTGCCAGCAGTTTCACCAACAAGTTTGCTGGGGCCAACGTCCTGACTTTC
CASSFTNKFAGANVLTF
>-|-|14|TRBJ2-1|TRBV20-1
TGCAGTGCTAGCCAACAGGGAGCCTACAATGAGCAGTTCTTC
CSASQQGAYNEQFF
>-|-|11|TRBJ2-7|TRBV18
TGTGCCAGCTCAGAAACAGGCGAGCAGTACTTC
CASSETGEQYF
>TRBD1|-|13|TRBJ2-2|TRBV20-1
TGCAGTGCCCCTGACAGGGAAACCGGGGAGCTGTTTTTT
CSAPDRETGELFF
>-|-|14|TRBJ1-1|TRBV6-5
TGTGCCAGCAACAAAGGGGATGGGGGCCCTGAAGCTTTCTTT
CASNKGDGGPEAFF
>-|-|14|TRBJ2-7|TRBV12-3/TRBV12-4
TGTGCCAGCAGTTTACAAGCACAGGCCCACGAGCAGTACTTC
CASSLQAQAHEQYF
>-|-|15|TRBJ1-4|TRBV7-9
TGTGCCAGCAGCTTAAGTGGGCAGGGTACCGAAAAACTGTTTTTT
CASSLSGQGTEKLFF
>-|once|12|TRBJ2-3|TRBV6-6
TGTGCCAGCAGTAGCCCCCAAGATACGCAGTATTTT
CASSSPQDTQYF
>-|-|12|TRBJ1-1|TRBV12-3/TRBV12-4
TGTGCCAGCACCCTATGGAACACTGAAGCTTTCTTT
CASTLWNTEAFF
>-|-|11|TRBJ2-7|TRBV20-1
TGCAGTGCTAGCCCTCTCTACGAGCAGTACTTC
CSASPLYEQYF
>TRBD2|-|16|TRBJ2-1|TRBV9
TGTGCCAGCAGCGAGTTAGCGGGAGCTGTCAACAGTGAGCAGTTCTTC
CASSELAGAVNSEQFF
>TRBD2|-|18|TRBJ2-5|TRBV5-4
TGTGCCAGCAGCTTAGCCGGGACTAGCGGGAGTGGAGTAGAGACCCAGTACTTC
CASSLAGTSGSGVETQYF
>TRBD2|-|15|TRBJ2-3|TRBV7-2
TGTGCCAGCAGCCCTCGGACTGCGGGAGCAGATACGCAGTATTTT
CASSPRTAGADTQYF
>-|-|13|TRBJ2-7|TRBV20-1
TGCAGCGCTTGGACGGACAAATACTACGAGCAGTACTTC
CSAWTDKYYEQYF
>TRBD2|-|17|TRBJ2-3|TRBV27
TGTGCCAGCAGTTCTGGACTAGCGGGAGGCAGCACAGATACGCAGTATTTT
CASSSGLAGGSTDTQYF
>-|-|15|TRBJ1-5|TRBV29-1
TGCAGCGCCCAGGACGGATCCCTGGTTAATCAGCCCCAGCATTTT
CSAQDGSLVNQPQHF
>TRBD2|-|19|TRBJ2-1|TRBV5-1
TGCGCCAGCAGCTACACAATTCGGACTAGCGGGAGGACGGGGAATGAGCAGTTCTTC
CASSYTIRTSGRTGNEQFF
>-|-|13|TRBJ2-7|TRBV3-1
TGTGCCAGCAGCCTTAACGGGGCCTACGAGCAGTACTTC
CASSLNGAYEQYF
>-|-|14|TRBJ1-1|TRBV3-1
TGTGCCAGCAGCCAAGAGAGTGGTCCCACTGAAGCTTTCTTT
CASSQESGPTEAFF
>-|-|14|TRBJ2-3|TRBV12-3/TRBV12-4
TGTGCCAGCAGCCGCGACGGGGGTACAGATACGCAGTATTTT
CASSRDGGTDTQYF
>TRBD1|-|14|TRBJ1-4|TRBV7-6
TGTGCCAGCAGCTTGAGACAGGGTGGGGAAAAACTGTTTTTT
CASSLRQGGEKLFF
>TRBD2|-|17|TRBJ2-3|TRBV20-1
TGCAGTGCTAGAGATGGGCGCGCGGGAGTGCCCACAGATACGCAGTATTTT
CSARDGRAGVPTDTQYF
>-|-|15|TRBJ1-5|TRBV15
TGTGCCACCAGGGAGGGCGGGGGGCTCTCTCAGCCCCAGCATTTT
CATREGGGLSQPQHF
>-|-|17|TRBJ2-6|TRBV4-1
TGCGCCAGCAGCGAGAGGACAGTCCCCTCTGGGGCCAACGTCCTGACTTTC
CASSERTVPSGANVLTF
>-|-|16|TRBJ2-3|TRBV28
TGTGCCAGCAGTCCACTTACCTCGAGGGGGACAGATACGCAGTATTTT
CASSPLTSRGTDTQYF
>-|-|15|TRBJ2-7|TRBV7-4
TGTGCCAGCAGCACCCGGGGGAGGAAAGATTACGAGCAGTACTTC
CASSTRGRKDYEQYF
>TRBD1|-|13|TRBJ2-1|TRBV7-9
TGTGCCAGCAGCCGAACAGGGGGCGGAGAGCAGTTCTTC
CASSRTGGGEQFF
>-|-|13|TRBJ2-3|TRBV20-1
TGCAGTCCCGAGAGGGGGGGCTCAGATACGCAGTATTTT
CSPERGGSDTQYF
>-|-|16|TRBJ2-3|TRBV24-1
TGTGCCACCAGTGATTTGAGGGGGATCCACACAGATACGCAGTATTTT
CATSDLRGIHTDTQYF
>-|-|14|TRBJ1-2|TRBV3-1
TGTGCCAGCAGCCAAGATCCTCGGAGGTATGGCTACACCTTC
CASSQDPRRYGYTF
>-|-|13|TRBJ1-2|TRBV29-1
TGCAGCGTTACCAGGGAGGCGGTCTATGGCTACACCTTC
CSVTREAVYGYTF
>-|-|16|TRBJ2-2|TRBV20-1
TGCAGTGCCTCCTTCGGGGCGGGCCAGAACACCGGGGAGCTGTTTTTT
CSASFGAGQNTGELFF
>-|few|14|TRBJ1-1|TRBV15
TGTGCCACCAACCAGGACCGGCGAAACACTGAAGCTTTCTTT
CATNQDRRNTEAFF
>TRBD1|-|13|TRBJ1-1|TRBV12-3/TRBV12-4
TGTGCCAGCAGGCAGGGGGCTTACACTGAAGCTTTCTTT
CASRQGAYTEAFF
>-|-|12|TRBJ2-7|TRBV30
TGTGCCTGGAGAGGACTGAGCTACGAGCAGTACTTC
CAWRGLSYEQYF
>-|-|13|TRBJ2-1|TRBV6-5
TGTGCCAGCAGTCTGAACCGTCGACTAGAGCAGTTCTTC
CASSLNRRLEQFF
>-|-|13|TRBJ2-2|TRBV16
TGTGCCAGCAGCCGCCGCGACAGGCCGGATCTGTTTTTT
CASSRRDRPDLFF
>-|-|13|TRBJ2-3|TRBV25-1
TGTGCCACCGGACTGACGGACACAGATACGCAGTATTTT
CATGLTDTDTQYF
>TRBD2|-|17|TRBJ2-1|TRBV20-1
TGCAGTGCTAGGGCCAGCGGGAGGGCCTTCTCCTACAATGAGCAGTTCTTC
CSARASGRAFSYNEQFF
>TRBD2|-|15|TRBJ2-1|TRBV4-1
TGCGCCAGCAGCCGAGGGACTAGCGGGCTTTCTGAGCAGTTCTTC
CASSRGTSGLSEQFF